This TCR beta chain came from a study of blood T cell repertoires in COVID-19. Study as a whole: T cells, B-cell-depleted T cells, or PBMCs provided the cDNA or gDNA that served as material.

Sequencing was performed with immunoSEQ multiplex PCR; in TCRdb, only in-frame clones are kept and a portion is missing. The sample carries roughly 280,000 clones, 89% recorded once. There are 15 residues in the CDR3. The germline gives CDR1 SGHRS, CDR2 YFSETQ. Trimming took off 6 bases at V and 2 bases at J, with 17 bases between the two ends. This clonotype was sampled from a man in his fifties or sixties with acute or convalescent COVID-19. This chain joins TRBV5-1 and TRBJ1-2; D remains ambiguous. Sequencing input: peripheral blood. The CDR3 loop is CASTAAVAGNYGYTF. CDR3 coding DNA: TGCGCCAGCACGGCGGCCGTAGCTGGCAACTATGGCTACACCTTC.